This T cell receptor beta chain is from a study of lymphopenia after photon versus proton radiotherapy. Notes on the study in general: Authors raise, but do not show, better survival with proton therapy. Post-nadir diversity loss with photons came from oligoclonal expansion, particularly CD8+ Temra cells. Photon-treated patients lost naive T cells and TCR diversity; proton-treated stayed stable. Post-nadir TCR diversity decline inversely tracked overall survival among those who died.

CDR3 size: 16 residues. The germline V and J ends were trimmed by 6 bases and 8 bases, with 25 bases remaining between them. Germline loops: CDR1 MDHEN, CDR2 SYDVKM. Comment on this clone: Its antigen is unknown.

Clones were sequenced by immunoSEQ multiplex PCR, and TCRdb holds only the in-frame ones, with some missing. This table holds 30,000 to 45,000 clones, roughly 90% found once. This rearrangement joins TRBV28 to TRBJ1-2, with a weak D call TRBD1 (6 bases). The source material was peripheral blood, sampled from a patient treated with photon-based radiotherapy. The sequence was obtained from a man aged 55 to 70 with cholangiocarcinoma. CDR3 bases: TGTGCCAGCAGCCCGGCGGGGTTACAGGGACCGCGAGGCTACACCTTC. Encoded protein: CASSPAGLQGPRGYTF.